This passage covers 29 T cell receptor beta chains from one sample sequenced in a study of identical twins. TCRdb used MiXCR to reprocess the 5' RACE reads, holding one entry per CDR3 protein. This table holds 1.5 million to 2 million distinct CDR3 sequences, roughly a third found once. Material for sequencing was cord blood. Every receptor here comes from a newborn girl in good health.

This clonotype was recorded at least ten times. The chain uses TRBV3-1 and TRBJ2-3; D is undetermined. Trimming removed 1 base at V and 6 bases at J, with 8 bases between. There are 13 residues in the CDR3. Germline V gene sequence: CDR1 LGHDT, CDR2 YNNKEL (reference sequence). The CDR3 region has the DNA TGTGCCAGCAGCCAAGGGCTCAAGGATACGCAGTATTTT. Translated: CASSQGLKDTQYF.

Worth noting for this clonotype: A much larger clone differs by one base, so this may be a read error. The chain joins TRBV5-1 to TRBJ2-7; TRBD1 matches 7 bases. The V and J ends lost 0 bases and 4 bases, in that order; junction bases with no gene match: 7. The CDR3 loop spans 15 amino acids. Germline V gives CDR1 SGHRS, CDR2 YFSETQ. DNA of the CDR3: TGCGCCAGCAGCTTGGCCGGCAGGGGGATATACGAGCAGTACTTC. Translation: CASSLAGRGIYEQYF.

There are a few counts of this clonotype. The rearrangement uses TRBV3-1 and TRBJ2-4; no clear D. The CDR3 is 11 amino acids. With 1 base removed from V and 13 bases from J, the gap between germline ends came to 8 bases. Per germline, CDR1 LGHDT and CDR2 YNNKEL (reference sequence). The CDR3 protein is CASSQGLWQYF. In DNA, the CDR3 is TGTGCCAGCAGCCAAGGACTCTGGCAGTACTTC.

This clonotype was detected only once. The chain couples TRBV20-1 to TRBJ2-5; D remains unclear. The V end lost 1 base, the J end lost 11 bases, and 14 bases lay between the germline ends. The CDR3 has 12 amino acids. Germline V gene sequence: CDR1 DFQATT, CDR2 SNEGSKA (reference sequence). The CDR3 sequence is CSARVRQFEQYF. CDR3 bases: TGCAGTGCTAGAGTGCGGCAGTTTGAGCAGTACTTC.

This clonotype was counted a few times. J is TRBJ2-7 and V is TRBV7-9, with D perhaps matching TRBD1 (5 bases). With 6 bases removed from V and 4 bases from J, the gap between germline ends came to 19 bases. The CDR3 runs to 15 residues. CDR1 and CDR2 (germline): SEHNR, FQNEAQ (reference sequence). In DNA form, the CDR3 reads TGTGCCAGCAGTCTGAGACGGGCAGGGAATTACGAGCAGTACTTC. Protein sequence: CASSLRRAGNYEQYF.

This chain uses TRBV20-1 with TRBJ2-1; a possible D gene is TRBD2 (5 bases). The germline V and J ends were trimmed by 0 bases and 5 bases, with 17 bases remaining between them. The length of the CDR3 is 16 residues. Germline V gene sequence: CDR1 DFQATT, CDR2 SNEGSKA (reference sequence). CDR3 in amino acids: CSARDIRVGIHNEQFF. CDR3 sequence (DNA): TGCAGTGCTAGAGATATAAGGGTCGGGATCCACAATGAGCAGTTCTTC.

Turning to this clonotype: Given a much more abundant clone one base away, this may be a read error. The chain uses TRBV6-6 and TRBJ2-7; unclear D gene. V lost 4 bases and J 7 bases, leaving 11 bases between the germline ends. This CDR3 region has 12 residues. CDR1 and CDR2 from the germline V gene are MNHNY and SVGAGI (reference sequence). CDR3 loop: CASSSWYNEQYF. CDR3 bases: TGTGCCAGCAGTTCGTGGTACAATGAGCAGTACTTC.

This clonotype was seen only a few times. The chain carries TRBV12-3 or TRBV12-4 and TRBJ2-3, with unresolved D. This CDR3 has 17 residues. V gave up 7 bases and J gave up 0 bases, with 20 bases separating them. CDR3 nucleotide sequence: TGTGCCAGCACCTCCTGGGGTGTCTCTACTAGCACAGATACGCAGTATTTT. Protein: CASTSWGVSTSTDTQYF.

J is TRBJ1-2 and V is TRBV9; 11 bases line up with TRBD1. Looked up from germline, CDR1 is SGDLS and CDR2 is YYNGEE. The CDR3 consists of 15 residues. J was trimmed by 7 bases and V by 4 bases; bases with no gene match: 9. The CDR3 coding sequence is TGTGCCAGCAGCCGATCGGGGACAGGGGGAGGTGGCTACACCTTC. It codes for CASSRSGTGGGGYTF.

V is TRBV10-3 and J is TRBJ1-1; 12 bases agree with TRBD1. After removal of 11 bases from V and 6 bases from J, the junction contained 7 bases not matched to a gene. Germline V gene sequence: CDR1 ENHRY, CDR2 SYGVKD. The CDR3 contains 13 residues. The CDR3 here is CAGRDRGRAEAFF. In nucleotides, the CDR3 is TGTGCCGGCCGGGACAGGGGGCGGGCTGAAGCTTTCTTT.

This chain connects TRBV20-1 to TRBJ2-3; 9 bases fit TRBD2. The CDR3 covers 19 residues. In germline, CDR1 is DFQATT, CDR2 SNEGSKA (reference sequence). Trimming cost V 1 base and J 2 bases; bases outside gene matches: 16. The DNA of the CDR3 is TGCAGTGCTAGAGCTACCCTGACTAGCGGTGGAAGATACACAGATACGCAGTATTTT. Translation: CSARATLTSGGRYTDTQYF.

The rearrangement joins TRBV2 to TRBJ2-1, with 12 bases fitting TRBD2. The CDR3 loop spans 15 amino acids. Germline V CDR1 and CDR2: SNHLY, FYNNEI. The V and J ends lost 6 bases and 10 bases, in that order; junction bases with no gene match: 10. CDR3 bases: TGTGCCAGCAGCGATCTAGCGGGGGGGCTCCAAGAGCAGTTCTTC. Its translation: CASSDLAGGLQEQFF.

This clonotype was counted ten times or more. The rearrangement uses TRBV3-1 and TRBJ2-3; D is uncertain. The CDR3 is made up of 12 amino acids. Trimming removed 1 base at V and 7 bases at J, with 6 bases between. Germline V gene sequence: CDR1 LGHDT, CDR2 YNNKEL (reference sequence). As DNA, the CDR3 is TGTGCCAGCAGCCAAGCTAAATATACGCAGTATTTT. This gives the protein CASSQAKYTQYF.

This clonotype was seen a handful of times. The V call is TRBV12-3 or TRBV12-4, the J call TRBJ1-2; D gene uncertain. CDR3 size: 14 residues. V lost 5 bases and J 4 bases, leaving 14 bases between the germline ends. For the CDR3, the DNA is TGTGCCAGCAGTCCCAGACGAGCCTTCTATGGCTACACCTTC. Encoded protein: CASSPRRAFYGYTF.

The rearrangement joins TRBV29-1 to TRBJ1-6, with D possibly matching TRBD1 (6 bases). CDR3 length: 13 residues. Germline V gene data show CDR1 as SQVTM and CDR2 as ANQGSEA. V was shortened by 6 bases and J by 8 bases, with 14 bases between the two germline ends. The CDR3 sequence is CSVARGADSPLHF. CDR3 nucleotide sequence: TGCAGCGTCGCTCGGGGGGCGGATTCACCCCTCCACTTT.

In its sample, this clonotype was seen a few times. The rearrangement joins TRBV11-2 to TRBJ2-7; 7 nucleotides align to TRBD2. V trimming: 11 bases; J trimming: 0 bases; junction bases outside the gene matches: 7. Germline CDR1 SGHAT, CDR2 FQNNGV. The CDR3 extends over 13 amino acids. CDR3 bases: TGTGCCTCAAGCGGGATAAACTCCTACGAGCAGTACTTC. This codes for CASSGINSYEQYF.

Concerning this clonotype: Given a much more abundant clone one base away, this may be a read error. The CDR3 spells CASSHFGQVGYIF. The CDR3 region has the DNA TGCGCCAGCAGCCATTTCGGACAGGTTGGCTACATCTTC. The chain has TRBV4-1 and TRBJ1-2; TRBD1 matches 7 bases. CDR1 and CDR2 from the germline V gene are MGHRA and YSYEKL. This CDR3 has 13 residues.

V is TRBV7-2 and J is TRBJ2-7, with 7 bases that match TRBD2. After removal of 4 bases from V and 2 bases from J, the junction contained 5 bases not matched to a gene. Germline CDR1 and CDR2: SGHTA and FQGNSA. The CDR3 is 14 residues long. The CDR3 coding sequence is TGTGCCAGCAGCTCCGTTCTAGCGGCCTACGAGCAGTACTTC. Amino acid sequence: CASSSVLAAYEQYF. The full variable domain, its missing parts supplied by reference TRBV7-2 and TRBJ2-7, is GAGVSQSPSNKVTEKGKDVELRCDPISGHTALYWYRQSLGQGLEFLIYFQGNSAPDKSGLPSDRFSAERTGGSVSTLTIQRTQQEDSAVYLCASSSVLAAYEQYFGPGTRLTVT.

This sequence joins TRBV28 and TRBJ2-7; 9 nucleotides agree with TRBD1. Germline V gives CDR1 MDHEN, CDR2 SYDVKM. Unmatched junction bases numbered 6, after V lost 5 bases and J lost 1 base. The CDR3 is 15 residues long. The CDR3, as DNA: TGTGCCAGCAGTCGCGGGACAGGGACTTCCTACGAGCAGTACTTC. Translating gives CASSRGTGTSYEQYF.

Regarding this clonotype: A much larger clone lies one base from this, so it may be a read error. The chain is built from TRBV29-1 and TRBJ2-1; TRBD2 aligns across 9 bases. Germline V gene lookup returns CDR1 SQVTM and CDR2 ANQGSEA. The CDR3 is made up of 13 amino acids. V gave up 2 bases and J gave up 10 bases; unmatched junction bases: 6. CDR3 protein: CSVEPREGYEQFF. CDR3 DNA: TGCAGCGTTGAACCGCGGGAGGGCTACGAGCAGTTCTTC.

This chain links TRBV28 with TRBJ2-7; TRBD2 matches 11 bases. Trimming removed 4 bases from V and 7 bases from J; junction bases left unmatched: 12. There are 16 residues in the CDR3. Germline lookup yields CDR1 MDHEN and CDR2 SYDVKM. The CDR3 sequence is CASSSPTSGRYNEQYF. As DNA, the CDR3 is TGTGCCAGCAGTTCCCCCACTAGCGGGAGATACAATGAGCAGTACTTC.

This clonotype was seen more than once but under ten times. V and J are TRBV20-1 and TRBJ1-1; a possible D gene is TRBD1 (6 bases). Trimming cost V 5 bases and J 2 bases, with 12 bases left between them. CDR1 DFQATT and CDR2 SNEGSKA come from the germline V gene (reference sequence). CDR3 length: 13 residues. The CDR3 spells CSAPSGANTEAFF. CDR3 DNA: TGCAGTGCTCCCTCAGGGGCTAACACTGAAGCTTTCTTT.

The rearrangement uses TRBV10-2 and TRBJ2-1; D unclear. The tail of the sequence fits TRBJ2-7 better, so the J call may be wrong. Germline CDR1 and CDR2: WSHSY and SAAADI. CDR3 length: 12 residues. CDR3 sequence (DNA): TGCGCCAGCAGTGAGGTAGACAATGAGCAGTACTTC. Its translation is CASSEVDNEQYF.

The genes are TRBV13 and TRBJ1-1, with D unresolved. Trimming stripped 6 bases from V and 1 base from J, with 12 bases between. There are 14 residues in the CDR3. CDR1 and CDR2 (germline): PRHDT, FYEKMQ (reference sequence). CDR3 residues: CASRLSGRNTEAFF. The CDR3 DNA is TGTGCCAGCAGACTAAGCGGACGGAACACTGAAGCTTTCTTT.

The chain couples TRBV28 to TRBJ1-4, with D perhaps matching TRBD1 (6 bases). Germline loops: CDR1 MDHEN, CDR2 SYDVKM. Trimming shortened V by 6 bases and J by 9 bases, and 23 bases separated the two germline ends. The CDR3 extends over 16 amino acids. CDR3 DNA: TGTGCCAGCAGACTCGATACCTGGGCAGGGGCGCAAAAACTGTTTTTT. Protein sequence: CASRLDTWAGAQKLFF. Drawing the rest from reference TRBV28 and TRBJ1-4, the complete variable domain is DVKVTQSSRYLVKRTGEKVFLECVQDMDHENMFWYRQDPGLGLRLIYFSYDVKMKEKGDIPEGYSVSREKKERFSLILESASTNQTSMYLCASRLDTWAGAQKLFFGSGTQLSVL.

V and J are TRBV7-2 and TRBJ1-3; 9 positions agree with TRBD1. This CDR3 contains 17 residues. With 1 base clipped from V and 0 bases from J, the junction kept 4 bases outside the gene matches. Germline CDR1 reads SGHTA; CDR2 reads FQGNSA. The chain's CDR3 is CASSLVGTGHSGNTIYF. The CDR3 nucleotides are TGTGCCAGCAGCTTAGTTGGGACAGGGCACTCTGGAAACACCATATATTTT.

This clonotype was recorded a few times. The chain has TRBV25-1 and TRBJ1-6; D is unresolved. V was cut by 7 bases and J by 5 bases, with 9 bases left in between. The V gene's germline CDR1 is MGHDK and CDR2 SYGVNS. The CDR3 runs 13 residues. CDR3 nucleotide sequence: TGTGCCAGCACCCGCCGGAATAATTCACCCCTCCACTTT. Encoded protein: CASTRRNNSPLHF. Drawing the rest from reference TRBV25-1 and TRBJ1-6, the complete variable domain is EADIYQTPRYLVIGTGKKITLECSQTMGHDKMYWYQQDPGMELHLIHYSYGVNSTEKGDLSSESTVSRIRTEHFPLTLESARPSHTSQYLCASTRRNNSPLHFGNGTRLTVT.

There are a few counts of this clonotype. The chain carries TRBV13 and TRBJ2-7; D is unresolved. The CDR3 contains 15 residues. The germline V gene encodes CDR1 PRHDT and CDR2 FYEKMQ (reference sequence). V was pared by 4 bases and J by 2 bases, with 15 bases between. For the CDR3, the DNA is TGTGCCAGCAGCTCGCCCCCTAGGCTTCCCTACGAGCAGTACTTC. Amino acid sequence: CASSSPPRLPYEQYF.

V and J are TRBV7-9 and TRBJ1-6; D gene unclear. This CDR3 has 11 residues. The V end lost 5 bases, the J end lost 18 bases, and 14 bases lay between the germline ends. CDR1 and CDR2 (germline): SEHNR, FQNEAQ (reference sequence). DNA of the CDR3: TGTGCCAGCAGCGTAGGACTATCCCCCCACTTT. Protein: CASSVGLSPHF.